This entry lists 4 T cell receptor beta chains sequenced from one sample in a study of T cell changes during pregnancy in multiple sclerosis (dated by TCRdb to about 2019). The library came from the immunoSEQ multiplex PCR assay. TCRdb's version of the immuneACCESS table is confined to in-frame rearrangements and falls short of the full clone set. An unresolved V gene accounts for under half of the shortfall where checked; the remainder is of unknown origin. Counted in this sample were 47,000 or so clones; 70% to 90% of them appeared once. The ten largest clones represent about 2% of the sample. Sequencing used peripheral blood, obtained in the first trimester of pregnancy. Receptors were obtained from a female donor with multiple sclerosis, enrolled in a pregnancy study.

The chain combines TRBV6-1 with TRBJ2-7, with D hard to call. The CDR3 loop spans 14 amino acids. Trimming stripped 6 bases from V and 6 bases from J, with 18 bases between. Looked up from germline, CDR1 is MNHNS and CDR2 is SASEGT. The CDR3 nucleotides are TGTGCCAGCAGAATACCCTCGGGTGCTCGCGAGCAGTACTTC. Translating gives CASRIPSGAREQYF.

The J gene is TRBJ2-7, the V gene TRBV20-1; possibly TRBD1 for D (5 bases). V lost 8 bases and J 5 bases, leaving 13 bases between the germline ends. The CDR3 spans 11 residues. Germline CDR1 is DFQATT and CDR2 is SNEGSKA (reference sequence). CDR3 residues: CSPSPGHEQYF. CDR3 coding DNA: TGCAGTCCTTCTCCAGGGCACGAGCAGTACTTC.

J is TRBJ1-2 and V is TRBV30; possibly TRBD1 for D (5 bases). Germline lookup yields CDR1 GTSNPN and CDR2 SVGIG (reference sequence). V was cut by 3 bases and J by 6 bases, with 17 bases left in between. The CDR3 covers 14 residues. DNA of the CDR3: TGTGCCTGGAGAAGACTGGGGCAAGGGCATGGCTACACCTTC. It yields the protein CAWRRLGQGHGYTF.

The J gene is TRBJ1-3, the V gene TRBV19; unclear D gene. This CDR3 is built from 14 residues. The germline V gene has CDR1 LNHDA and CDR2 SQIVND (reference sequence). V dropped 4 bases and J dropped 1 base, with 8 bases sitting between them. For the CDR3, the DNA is TGTGCCAGTAGTAAATTGAGATCTGGAAACACCATATATTTT. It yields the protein CASSKLRSGNTIYF. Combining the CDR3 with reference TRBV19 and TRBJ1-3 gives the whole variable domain DGGITQSPKYLFRKEGQNVTLSCEQNLNHDAMYWYRQDPGQGLRLIYYSQIVNDFQKGDIAEGYSVSREKKESFPLTVTSAQKNPTAFYLCASSKLRSGNTIYFGEGSWLTVV.